The 28 T cell receptor beta chains given below trace back to one sample, sequenced in a study of blood T cell repertoires in COVID-19. The method was immunoSEQ multiplex PCR; TCRdb's version includes in-frame clones alone and lacks a portion of them. The table shows around 100,000 clones, with about 90% occurring only once. The sample taken for sequencing was peripheral blood. These receptors all stem from a man between 25 and 39 years old in a cohort sampled during active COVID-19.

The chain is built from TRBV11-2 and TRBJ2-5; tentatively, D is TRBD2 (5 bases). V dropped 8 bases and J dropped 0 bases, with 10 bases sitting between them. The CDR3 has 13 amino acids. The germline CDR1 and CDR2 sequences are SGHAT and FQNNGV. CDR3 DNA: TGTGCCAGCGCGGGCGCGGACCAAGAGACCCAGTACTTC. Amino acid sequence: CASAGADQETQYF.

The V call is TRBV3-1 (or the pseudogene TRBV3-2), the J call TRBJ2-7; D is undetermined. The germline CDR1 and CDR2 sequences are LGHDT and YNNKEL (reference sequence). The V and J ends lost 4 bases and 0 bases respectively, with 16 bases between them. The CDR3 spans 16 residues. In DNA form, the CDR3 reads TGTGCCAGCAGCCCTAACCTAGTCCTGAGCTCCTACGAGCAGTACTTC. Translated: CASSPNLVLSSYEQYF.

The chain carries TRBV6-5 and TRBJ1-2, with D possibly matching TRBD1 (6 bases). The germline V gene has CDR1 MNHEY and CDR2 SVGAGI. This CDR3 has 14 residues. The V end lost 5 bases, the J end lost 8 bases, and 18 bases lay between the germline ends. This CDR3 reads CASSPQGGGEGYTF. The CDR3 coding sequence is TGTGCCAGCAGTCCTCAGGGAGGGGGGGAAGGCTACACCTTC.

The CDR3: CASSLDRGTAGELFF. The CDR3 bases are TGCGCCAGCAGCCTGGACAGGGGGACGGCCGGGGAGCTGTTTTTT. The rearrangement uses TRBV5-1 and TRBJ2-2, with TRBD1 identical over 10 bases. Unmatched junction bases numbered 6, after V lost 4 bases and J lost 6 bases. There are 15 residues in the CDR3. The germline gives CDR1 SGHRS, CDR2 YFSETQ.

The chain carries TRBV5-4 and TRBJ2-7; the match to TRBD1 covers 7 bases. The germline CDR1 and CDR2 sequences are SGHNT and YYREEE (reference sequence). V trimming: 2 bases; J trimming: 1 base; junction bases outside the gene matches: 6. CDR3 length: 15 amino acids. CDR3 sequence reads: CASSFRGGLSYEQYF. The CDR3 DNA reads as TGTGCCAGCAGCTTTCGAGGGGGCCTGTCCTACGAGCAGTACTTC. Variable domain in full (rest from reference TRBV5-4 and TRBJ2-7): ETGVTQSPTHLIKTRGQQVTLRCSSQSGHNTVSWYQQALGQGPQFIFQYYREEENGRGNFPPRFSGLQFPNYSSELNVNALELDDSALYLCASSFRGGLSYEQYFGPGTRLTVT.

The chain is built from TRBV10-3 and TRBJ2-5, with a weak D call TRBD1 (5 bases). This CDR3 has 13 residues. Germline V CDR1 and CDR2: ENHRY, SYGVKD. V was cut by 10 bases and J by 2 bases, with 14 bases left in between. The CDR3 region has the DNA TGTGCCACGACGACAGACGAACAAGAGACCCAGTACTTC. Amino acids: CATTTDEQETQYF.

The rearrangement uses TRBV10-3 and TRBJ1-3; 11 bases line up with TRBD1. CDR1 is ENHRY and CDR2 is SYGVKD in the germline V gene. The CDR3 totals 15 residues. Germline trimming cut 8 bases from V and 4 bases from J; bases unmatched to any gene: 7. The CDR3 DNA sequence: TGTGCCATCCAGGACAGGGGGCGAAGAGGAAACACCATATATTTT. Protein sequence: CAIQDRGRRGNTIYF.

In DNA form, the CDR3 reads TGTGCCAGCAGTTTTTCAGGGGCGGGGGTCCCCTACGAGCAGTACTTC. This codes for CASSFSGAGVPYEQYF. The V and J genes are TRBV27 and TRBJ2-7; D may be TRBD2 (7 bases). The CDR3 is 16 amino acids. V was shortened by 3 bases and J by 2 bases, with 17 bases between the two germline ends. Germline CDR1 is MNHEY and CDR2 is SMNVEV (reference sequence).

The rearrangement links TRBV7-5 to TRBJ1-5; the table assigns TRBD1, which was not confirmed against the DNA. TRBV7-5 is marked as a pseudogene. The CDR3 covers 17 residues. The CDR3 spells CVRSLGPDRNSNQPQHF. CDR3 coding DNA: TGTGTCAGAAGCTTAGGTCCGGACAGAAATAGCAATCAGCCCCAGCATTTT.

This clone was observed a handful of times. The chain carries TRBV3-1 (or the pseudogene TRBV3-2) and TRBJ2-5; 9 nucleotides align to TRBD2. The CDR3 is 15 residues long. The junction had 5 bases not matched to a gene; V was cut back by 1 base and J by 5 bases. Germline V CDR1 and CDR2: LGHDT, YNNKEL (reference sequence). CDR3 DNA: TGTGCCAGCAGCCAAGTATCTAGCGGGGCGGAGACCCAGTACTTC. Translation: CASSQVSSGAETQYF.

The V call is TRBV27, the J call TRBJ2-5, with 12 bases fitting TRBD1. The CDR3 is 14 residues long. CDR1 and CDR2 (germline): MNHEY, SMNVEV (reference sequence). The V gene end was trimmed by 6 bases and the J gene end by 5 bases; junction bases not matched to a gene: 4. The CDR3 loop is CASSGTGGAETQYF. DNA for the CDR3: TGTGCCAGCAGCGGGACAGGGGGCGCCGAGACCCAGTACTTC.

This chain uses TRBV3-1 (or the pseudogene TRBV3-2) with TRBJ2-2, with D uncertain. The CDR3 loop spans 14 amino acids. The germline V gene has CDR1 LGHDT and CDR2 YNNKEL (reference sequence). Trimming shortened V by 1 base and J by 4 bases, and 7 bases separated the two germline ends. CDR3 nucleotide sequence: TGTGCCAGCAGCCAAGTTCTAGGCACCGGGGAGCTGTTTTTT. Amino acid sequence: CASSQVLGTGELFF.

The chain couples TRBV20-1 to TRBJ2-2; TRBD1 might be the D (5 bases). Germline CDR1 reads DFQATT; CDR2 reads SNEGSKA (reference sequence). The CDR3 consists of 15 residues. V lost 3 bases to trimming and J lost 0 bases, with 11 bases between them. The CDR3 loop reads CSASVAGTNTGELFF. As DNA, the CDR3 is TGCAGTGCTAGTGTGGCAGGGACGAACACCGGGGAGCTGTTTTTT.

This sequence joins TRBV3-1 (or the pseudogene TRBV3-2) and TRBJ1-2; D perhaps matches TRBD1 (5 bases). This CDR3 comprises 15 residues. The germline V gene encodes CDR1 LGHDT and CDR2 YNNKEL (reference sequence). Trimming left V 0 bases short and J 4 bases short, with 12 bases between. CDR3 region: CASSQDSTALYGYTF. In nucleotides, the CDR3 is TGTGCCAGCAGCCAAGATTCGACAGCCCTCTATGGCTACACCTTC.

The V gene is TRBV10-3, the J gene TRBJ1-1; D unclear. Trimming stripped 6 bases from V and 1 base from J, with 6 bases between. Germline loops: CDR1 ENHRY, CDR2 SYGVKD. This CDR3 is 12 amino acids long. The CDR3 coding sequence is TGTGCCATCAGCGGGAAGAACACTGAAGCTTTCTTT. It yields the protein CAISGKNTEAFF.

CDR3 loop: CASLGAGNGYTF. CDR3 bases: TGTGCCAGCTTAGGGGCGGGAAATGGCTACACCTTC. The V call is TRBV2, the J call TRBJ1-2; the D gene is possibly TRBD1 (5 bases). This CDR3 comprises 12 residues. V lost 8 bases and J 6 bases, leaving 13 bases between the germline ends. Germline CDR1 is SNHLY and CDR2 is FYNNEI.

The chain employs TRBV5-4 and TRBJ2-7; TRBD2 is a possible D gene (5 bases). CDR1 SGHNT and CDR2 YYREEE come from the germline V gene (reference sequence). This CDR3 has 13 amino acids. Trimming took 3 bases from V and 3 from J, leaving 10 bases between them. CDR3 bases: TGTGCCAGCAGCTACGCGGGCCTCTACGAGCAGTACTTC. As protein: CASSYAGLYEQYF.

This chain joins TRBV25-1 and TRBJ2-3, with 11 positions matching TRBD2. Germline trimming cut 5 bases from V and 2 bases from J; bases unmatched to any gene: 6. The CDR3 is 16 residues long. The V gene's germline CDR1 is MGHDK and CDR2 SYGVNS. CDR3 sequence: CASSLPGLAATDTQYF. CDR3 in DNA: TGTGCCAGCAGTTTACCGGGACTAGCGGCCACAGATACGCAGTATTTT.

The J gene is TRBJ1-1, the V gene TRBV5-4, with 9 bases aligning to TRBD1. The CDR3 spans 16 residues. J lost 5 bases, V lost 0 bases, and 8 bases had no gene match. Germline-derived CDR1 and CDR2 are SGHNT and YYREEE (reference sequence). CDR3 coding DNA: TGTGCCAGCAGCTTGGCCACAGGGGGCGCTGGTACTGAAGCTTTCTTT. Translating it yields CASSLATGGAGTEAFF. The whole variable domain, filled in from reference TRBV5-4 and TRBJ1-1, reads ETGVTQSPTHLIKTRGQQVTLRCSSQSGHNTVSWYQQALGQGPQFIFQYYREEENGRGNFPPRFSGLQFPNYSSELNVNALELDDSALYLCASSLATGGAGTEAFFGQGTRLTVV.

The genes are TRBV5-4 and TRBJ2-1; 13 nucleotides line up with TRBD2. Looked up from germline, CDR1 is SGHNT and CDR2 is YYREEE (reference sequence). The CDR3 is 20 residues long. Trimming removed 1 base from V and 0 bases from J; junction bases left unmatched: 10. CDR3 DNA sequence: TGTGCCAGCAGCTTGTCCGGGACTAGCGGGGTTTTAGTCTCCTACAATGAGCAGTTCTTC. Translating gives CASSLSGTSGVLVSYNEQFF.

This chain joins TRBV7-2 and TRBJ2-7; no definite D call. Germline values: CDR1 SGHTA, CDR2 FQGNSA. CDR3 length: 13 residues. Trimming shortened V by 1 base and J by 7 bases, and 11 bases separated the two germline ends. CDR3 amino acids: CASSLVSSDEQYF. CDR3 in DNA: TGTGCCAGCAGCTTAGTGTCCTCAGATGAGCAGTACTTC. The full variable domain, completed using reference TRBV7-2 and TRBJ2-7, is GAGVSQSPSNKVTEKGKDVELRCDPISGHTALYWYRQSLGQGLEFLIYFQGNSAPDKSGLPSDRFSAERTGGSVSTLTIQRTQQEDSAVYLCASSLVSSDEQYFGPGTRLTVT.

This clone was seen only once. The chain employs TRBV19 and TRBJ1-4; 8 nucleotides match TRBD1. The V segment lost 3 bases and the J segment 3 bases; nucleotides outside the gene matches: 6. The CDR3 length is 16 residues. Germline-derived CDR1 and CDR2 are LNHDA and SQIVND (reference sequence). CDR3 in DNA: TGTGCCAGTAGTATGACAGGGGTAAAGGCTAATGAAAAACTGTTTTTT. Its protein product is CASSMTGVKANEKLFF.

The chain carries TRBV7-2 and TRBJ1-2; 10 nucleotides align to TRBD1. Germline lookup yields CDR1 SGHTA and CDR2 FQGNSA. V dropped 4 bases and J dropped 8; count of bases not matched to a gene: 10. This CDR3 comprises 15 residues. CDR3: CASSSQRDRGGGYTF. The CDR3 nucleotides are TGTGCCAGCAGCTCACAAAGGGACAGGGGCGGCGGCTACACCTTC.

This rearrangement joins TRBV7-8 to TRBJ2-5; maybe TRBD1 (7 bases). The germline V gene encodes CDR1 SGHVS and CDR2 FQNEAQ. The CDR3 extends over 16 amino acids. Deletions cut 1 base from V and 5 bases from J, with 17 bases between. DNA for the CDR3: TGTGCCAGCAGCTTAGTCGCGTGGACAGGAGGGGAGACCCAGTACTTC. As protein: CASSLVAWTGGETQYF.

This clone showed up just a few times. This chain links TRBV6-5 with TRBJ1-6; perhaps TRBD1 as D (6 bases). Trimming left V 5 bases short and J 9 bases short, with 14 bases between. The length of the CDR3 is 14 residues. Germline-derived CDR1 and CDR2 are MNHEY and SVGAGI. DNA of the CDR3: TGTGCCAGCAGTAGCGTGGGAGGGGGTTCACCCCTCCACTTT. This sequence encodes CASSSVGGGSPLHF.

This sequence joins TRBV5-5 and TRBJ2-1; 10 bases align to TRBD1. V lost 3 bases to trimming and J lost 1 base; unmatched junction nucleotides: 1. This CDR3 is built from 15 residues. Germline V gene sequence: CDR1 SGHKS, CDR2 YYEKEE (reference sequence). The CDR3 spells CASSSGQGSYNEQFF. DNA of the CDR3: TGTGCCAGCAGCTCGGGACAGGGGTCCTACAATGAGCAGTTCTTC.

V and J are TRBV7-9 and TRBJ2-1, with D uncertain. V lost 4 bases and J lost 8, with 15 bases in between. The CDR3 has 14 residues. The V gene's germline CDR1 is SEHNR and CDR2 FQNEAQ (reference sequence). The CDR3 here is CASSSRLDLHEQFF. Here the CDR3 DNA reads TGTGCCAGCAGCTCCCGGTTAGATCTCCATGAGCAGTTCTTC.

This chain uses TRBV10-3 with TRBJ2-3; 8 nucleotides line up with TRBD2. V gave up 0 bases and J gave up 2 bases; unmatched junction bases: 13. CDR1 ENHRY and CDR2 SYGVKD come from the germline V gene. This CDR3 spans 19 amino acids. The CDR3 region has the DNA TGTGCCATCAGTGAGTCCGTAGATGGGCGGGGGGCCCTCACAGATACGCAGTATTTT. This translates into CAISESVDGRGALTDTQYF.